Listed below are T cell receptor beta chains from one sample, sequenced in a study of technical replicates of blood from a few donors. Some clones are missing from TCRdb's copy, which holds only in-frame ones; the method was immunoSEQ multiplex PCR. The repertoire has tens of thousands of clones, roughly 93% of them found once; the top ten carry roughly 0.25%. The specimen was T cells isolated from PBMCs. The origin of the receptors is a human donor in good health. Both conserved end residues are part of each CDR3. Fields, in order: V gene, clone size, D gene, J gene, CDR3 protein, CDR3 DNA. A D gene is named only where the DNA matches it firmly. A clone size is listed for some rows: how often the clone was seen (once, few, many), or a class if it is expanded.

TRBV6-1	.	.	TRBJ1-1	CASRNTGWTEAFF	TGTGCCAGCAGAAATACAGGGTGGACTGAAGCTTTCTTT
TRBV27	.	.	TRBJ2-2	CASSLRYLTGTGELFF	TGTGCCAGCAGTTTAAGGTATCTGACGGGCACCGGGGAGCTGTTTTTT
TRBV7-9	.	.	TRBJ2-7	CASSSTGQYEQYF	TGTGCCAGCAGCTCGACAGGCCAATACGAGCAGTACTTC
TRBV2	.	TRBD1	TRBJ2-7	CASRDRGYEQYF	TGTGCCAGCAGGGACAGGGGGTACGAGCAGTACTTC
TRBV30	.	TRBD1	TRBJ2-1	CAWSAEQGGQFF	TGTGCCTGGAGTGCCGAACAGGGGGGGCAGTTCTTC
TRBV27	.	TRBD2	TRBJ2-7	CASSMRGLRGGSYEQYF	TGTGCCAGCAGTATGCGAGGGTTGCGCGGGGGATCCTACGAGCAGTACTTC
TRBV5-8	.	.	TRBJ2-3	CAGYLIGALPTDTQYF	TGTGCCGGATATCTAATTGGGGCCTTACCCACAGATACGCAGTATTTT
TRBV27	.	TRBD2	TRBJ2-1	CASSLIAGDYNEQFF	TGTGCCAGCAGTTTAATAGCGGGAGACTACAATGAGCAGTTCTTC
TRBV6-4	.	.	TRBJ1-1	CASRGPRGAFF	TGTGCCAGCAGGGGGCCCCGGGGGGCTTTCTTT
TRBV11-1	.	TRBD1	TRBJ2-7	CASSYPRTGAGEQYF	TGTGCCAGCAGCTACCCCAGGACAGGGGCTGGCGAGCAGTACTTC
TRBV6-5	.	.	TRBJ1-6	CASSPPSGYNSPLHF	TGTGCCAGCAGTCCTCCTTCAGGGTATAATTCACCCCTCCACTTT
TRBV5-1	once	.	TRBJ2-1	CASSMRLGSYNEQFF	TGCGCCAGCAGCATGCGACTAGGCTCCTACAATGAGCAGTTCTTC
TRBV2	.	.	TRBJ1-6	CASASPREGSSSYNSPLHF	TGTGCCAGCGCATCCCCCCGGGAAGGTTCTAGCTCCTATAATTCACCCCTCCACTTT
TRBV29-1	.	TRBD2	TRBJ2-1	CSVGRRLASLLHNEQFF	TGCAGCGTTGGAAGGCGACTAGCGTCCCTCCTACACAATGAGCAGTTCTTC
TRBV7-2	.	.	TRBJ2-3	CASSLVRRSTDTQYF	TGTGCCAGCAGCTTAGTACGCAGGTCCACAGATACGCAGTATTTT
TRBV5-1	.	.	TRBJ1-3	CASSSDRNTIYF	TGCGCCAGCAGCTCGGACAGAAACACCATATATTTT
TRBV6-5	.	.	TRBJ2-1	CASSYGGTGRNNEQFF	TGTGCCAGCAGTTACGGTGGTACAGGACGAAACAATGAGCAGTTCTTC
TRBV5-8	once	TRBD1	TRBJ1-2	CASSFRTGVRGYTF	TGTGCCAGCAGCTTCAGGACAGGGGTGCGAGGCTACACCTTC
TRBV28	.	.	TRBJ1-4	CASSVQGRGYGEKLFF	TGTGCCAGCAGCGTACAGGGTAGGGGTTATGGAGAAAAACTGTTTTTT
TRBV28	.	TRBD1	TRBJ1-2	CASRLYRGGYGYTF	TGTGCCAGCAGACTCTACAGGGGAGGTTATGGCTACACCTTC
TRBV13	.	.	TRBJ1-3	CASRGAYSGNTIYF	TGTGCCAGCAGGGGGGCTTACTCTGGAAACACCATATATTTT
TRBV27	.	TRBD2	TRBJ2-1	CASSAGLAGTNNEQFF	TGTGCCAGCAGTGCCGGACTAGCGGGAACCAACAATGAGCAGTTCTTC
TRBV5-1	.	.	TRBJ2-1	CASSTTRGSQFF	TGCGCCAGCAGCACTACAAGGGGTTCACAGTTCTTC
TRBV28	.	.	TRBJ1-5	CASSLRTAEDQPQHF	TGTGCCAGCAGTTTAAGAACGGCGGAAGATCAGCCCCAGCATTTT
TRBV19	.	.	TRBJ1-5	CASSIRGGNQPQHF	TGTGCCAGTAGTATCAGAGGCGGCAATCAGCCCCAGCATTTT
TRBV5-4	.	.	TRBJ2-2	CASSLAQNTGELFF	TGTGCCAGCAGCTTGGCCCAGAACACCGGGGAGCTGTTTTTT
TRBV27	.	.	TRBJ1-6	CASSYSGVRSPLHF	TGTGCCAGCAGCTACTCCGGGGTTCGATCACCCCTCCACTTT
TRBV6-1	.	.	TRBJ1-1	CASSEGIRTEAFF	TGTGCCAGCAGTGAAGGTATAAGGACAGAAGCTTTCTTT
TRBV7-9	.	.	TRBJ2-1	CASSLGTFKNEQFF	TGTGCCAGCAGCTTGGGGACTTTTAAGAATGAGCAGTTCTTC
TRBV5-1	.	TRBD2	TRBJ2-2	CASSLLGGTNTGELFF	TGCGCCAGCAGCTTGTTGGGAGGGACGAACACCGGGGAGCTGTTTTTT
TRBV5-6	.	.	TRBJ1-1	CASSLRLWGGENTEAFF	TGTGCCAGCAGCTTGAGGCTATGGGGGGGCGAGAACACTGAAGCTTTCTTT
TRBV27	once	TRBD1	TRBJ1-2	CASSLYGTAYGYTF	TGTGCCAGCAGTTTATACGGGACAGCTTATGGCTACACCTTC
TRBV13	.	TRBD1	TRBJ1-2	CASTLDRLEGYTF	TGTGCCAGCACTCTGGACAGGTTGGAAGGCTACACCTTC
TRBV21-1	.	.	TRBJ1-4	CASITILPGQTNEKLFF	TGTGCCAGCATAACCATCTTGCCGGGACAGACGAATGAAAAACTGTTTTTT
TRBV7-9	.	TRBD1	TRBJ2-7	CASSFMTGAADNYEQYF	TGTGCCAGCAGCTTCATGACAGGGGCCGCGGATAACTACGAGCAGTACTTC
TRBV28	.	TRBD2	TRBJ2-3	CASSLGTASTSGYTDTQYF	TGTGCCAGCAGTTTAGGGACCGCCTCGACTAGCGGCTACACAGATACGCAGTATTTT
TRBV30	.	.	TRBJ1-5	CAWSQGPLNQPQHF	TGTGCCTGGAGTCAGGGCCCCCTCAATCAGCCCCAGCATTTT
TRBV4-1	.	.	TRBJ2-1	CASSHPSQGLGSEQFF	TGCGCCAGCAGCCACCCCTCCCAGGGGCTAGGTAGTGAGCAGTTCTTC
TRBV13	.	TRBD2	TRBJ2-3	CASSSPSLLAGAYTDTQYF	TGTGCCAGCAGTTCGCCATCGCTACTAGCGGGAGCGTACACAGATACGCAGTATTTT
TRBV19	.	.	TRBJ2-7	CASSITGKYEQYF	TGTGCCAGTAGTATCACAGGAAAGTACGAGCAGTACTTC
TRBV19	.	TRBD1	TRBJ2-7	CASSIVIGQDTTGQYF	TGTGCCAGTAGTATAGTTATTGGACAGGACACAACCGGGCAGTACTTC
TRBV5-6	.	.	TRBJ1-5	CASSWGGVLGNQPQHF	TGTGCCAGCAGCTGGGGGGGGGTACTGGGCAATCAGCCCCAGCATTTT
TRBV5-1	.	TRBD2	TRBJ2-7	CASSLTSGRASYEQYF	TGCGCCAGCAGCCTTACTAGCGGGAGGGCCTCCTACGAGCAGTACTTC
TRBV29-1	.	.	TRBJ2-5	CSVEEETETAETQYF	TGCAGCGTTGAAGAAGAGACAGAAACTGCGGAGACCCAGTACTTC
TRBV7-8	once	TRBD1	TRBJ2-1	CASSLVKTGGYNEQFF	TGTGCCAGCAGCTTAGTAAAGACAGGGGGCTACAATGAGCAGTTCTTC
TRBV10-1	.	TRBD2	TRBJ2-3	CASGIGLAVDTQYF	TGCGCCAGCGGAATCGGACTAGCCGTGGATACGCAGTATTTT